The next 32 T cell receptor beta chains were all read from a single sample in a study of T cells in severe cutaneous drug reactions. The donors had carbamazepine-induced Stevens-Johnson syndrome or toxic epidermal necrolysis. TCR subtype-specific primers in iRepertoire multiplex PCR prepared libraries for bulk and single-cell sequencing. TCRdb re-analyzed the multiplex PCR reads; it lists each CDR3 protein once, without DNA. The sample's table shows approximately 20,000 distinct CDR3 sequences. Sequenced: PBMCs. Every receptor here comes from a human donor with toxic epidermal necrolysis, a severe cutaneous drug reaction.

This chain links TRBV18 with TRBJ1-5. This CDR3 contains 15 residues. In germline, CDR1 is KGHSH, CDR2 LQKENI. CDR3 residues: CASSPLSGRNQPQHF.

The gene calls are TRBV29-1 and TRBJ2-2; TCRdb outputs TRBD1, but without DNA this stays unchecked. Germline V gene lookup returns CDR1 SQVTM and CDR2 ANQGSEA. The CDR3 sequence is 12 residues long. CDR3 amino acids: CSVLGDTGELFF.

This chain connects TRBV18 to TRBJ2-1. The CDR3 covers 14 residues. Per the germline V gene, CDR1 is KGHSH and CDR2 is LQKENI. CDR3 region: CASSLQGANNEQFF.

CDR3: CASSSTHGQGARHEQYF. The chain joins TRBV11-3 to TRBJ2-7; TCRdb designates TRBD1, a call that cannot be tested without DNA. The CDR3 consists of 17 residues. The germline CDR1 and CDR2 sequences are SGHNT and YENEEA.

J is TRBJ2-3 and V is TRBV4-1; TCRdb's D gene call, TRBD1, goes unchecked for lack of DNA. The CDR3 is made up of 15 amino acids. In germline, CDR1 is MGHRA, CDR2 YSYEKL. The CDR3 reads CASSQEDRGTDTQYF.

The J gene is TRBJ2-4, the V gene TRBV4-1; the TCRdb D gene call, TRBD2, has no DNA to confirm it. Germline-derived CDR1 and CDR2 are MGHRA and YSYEKL. The CDR3 has 16 amino acids. The CDR3 is CASSQARQLAKNIQYF.

CDR3 amino acids: CASSPQREVSYEQYF. The rearrangement uses TRBV28 and TRBJ2-7; there is no DNA to check the TCRdb D call of TRBD2. The CDR3 consists of 15 residues. Germline assignment: CDR1 MDHEN and CDR2 SYDVKM.

The chain employs TRBV5-1 and TRBJ2-5; the D gene TCRdb calls, TRBD2, cannot be checked with no DNA. There are 18 residues in the CDR3. Looked up from germline, CDR1 is SGHRS and CDR2 is YFSETQ. CDR3 protein: CASSWRTPLAGGAETQYF.

The rearrangement links TRBV18 to TRBJ1-2. The CDR3 loop spans 12 amino acids. CDR1 KGHSH and CDR2 LQKENI come from the germline V gene. The CDR3 region is CASSPGLRGYTF.

The rearrangement links TRBV4-3 to TRBJ2-7. This CDR3 is 15 amino acids long. The germline gives CDR1 LGHNA, CDR2 YSLEER. The CDR3 sequence is CASSQDRGRNYEQYF.

The rearrangement uses TRBV28 and TRBJ2-7; checking the TCRdb D call of TRBD2 is not possible without DNA. Germline V CDR1 and CDR2: MDHEN, SYDVKM. The CDR3 extends over 13 amino acids. The CDR3 sequence: CATQLAGHYEQYF.

This clonotype shows up as medium-sized (0.01 to 0.1%) by frequency. J is TRBJ2-1 and V is TRBV14; TCRdb's D call, TRBD2, is unchecked because there is no DNA. The CDR3 extends over 16 amino acids. Germline-derived CDR1 and CDR2 are SGHDN and FVKESK. Here the CDR3 reads CASSQAVAGVRYEQFF.

The rearrangement joins TRBV7-9 to TRBJ1-1. CDR1 is SEHNR and CDR2 is FQNEAQ in the germline V gene (reference sequence). CDR3 length: 15 residues. This chain's CDR3 is CASSLQGSVGTEAFF.

The V and J genes are TRBV28 and TRBJ1-1; TCRdb reports TRBD1, a call that lacks DNA to check it against. CDR3 length: 13 residues. Germline lookup yields CDR1 MDHEN and CDR2 SYDVKM. This CDR3 is CASSLDRGPEAFF.

The chain links TRBV7-9 to TRBJ2-7; as DNA is missing, the TRBD1 call by TCRdb cannot be tested. The germline gives CDR1 SEHNR, CDR2 FQNEAQ (reference sequence). The CDR3 contains 14 residues. CDR3 sequence: CASSLETGGYEQYF. The entire variable domain, with the rest obtained from reference TRBV7-9 and TRBJ2-7, is as follows: DTGVSQNPRHKITKRGQNVTFRCDPISEHNRLYWYRQTLGQGPEFLTYFQNEAQLEKSRLLSDRFSAERPKGSFSTLEIQRTEQGDSAMYLCASSLETGGYEQYFGPGTRLTVT.

This clonotype is classed as medium-sized by frequency. The chain carries TRBV2 and TRBJ2-7; TCRdb indicates TRBD1, and absent DNA this call remains unverified. CDR3 length: 12 amino acids. Germline CDR1 and CDR2: SNHLY and FYNNEI. The CDR3: CASSRGRDEQYF.

The chain carries TRBV20-1 and TRBJ1-6; there is no DNA to check the TCRdb D call of TRBD1. The CDR3 consists of 15 residues. CDR1 DFQATT and CDR2 SNEGSKA come from the germline V gene (reference sequence). CDR3 residues: CSARGGQGYNSPLHF.

By frequency, this clonotype is medium-sized. The CDR3 region is CASSRVLAETYTQYF. The rearrangement links TRBV6-1 to TRBJ2-3; TCRdb reports TRBD2, a call that lacks DNA to check it against. The CDR3 is 15 amino acids. CDR1 MNHNS and CDR2 SASEGT come from the germline V gene.

V gene TRBV5-6 combines with J gene TRBJ1-5. Germline assignment: CDR1 SGHDT and CDR2 YYEEEE. There are 13 residues in the CDR3. The CDR3 is CASSLMGYQPQHF. The full variable domain, completed using reference TRBV5-6 and TRBJ1-5, is DAGVTQSPTHLIKTRGQQVTLRCSPKSGHDTVSWYQQALGQGPQFIFQYYEEEERQRGNFPDRFSGHQFPNYSSELNVNALLLGDSALYLCASSLMGYQPQHFGDGTRLSIL.

The CDR3: CASSFPDSPDGYTF. The chain has TRBV7-2 and TRBJ1-2; TCRdb proposes TRBD1, but this gene call is untestable without DNA. The CDR3 has 14 amino acids. Germline CDR1 and CDR2: SGHTA and FQGNSA.

This sequence joins TRBV5-1 and TRBJ2-5; TCRdb's D call of TRBD1 is untestable without DNA. This CDR3 is built from 15 residues. Per the germline V gene, CDR1 is SGHRS and CDR2 is YFSETQ. CDR3 in amino acids: CASSLEGGPGETQYF.

This clonotype is medium-sized by frequency. The chain carries TRBV2 and TRBJ2-3; TCRdb's D call of TRBD2 is untestable without DNA. CDR1 and CDR2 from the germline V gene are SNHLY and FYNNEI. This CDR3 has 16 amino acids. CDR3 protein: CASRAEGLSGPRTQYF.

V and J are TRBV9 and TRBJ2-1; lacking DNA, the TRBD1 call made by TCRdb goes unchecked. The CDR3 loop spans 16 amino acids. The germline gives CDR1 SGDLS, CDR2 YYNGEE. CDR3: CASSADTGGLYGEQFF.

This chain joins TRBV20-1 and TRBJ2-1; TCRdb indicates TRBD2, and absent DNA this call remains unverified. In germline, CDR1 is DFQATT, CDR2 SNEGSKA (reference sequence). This CDR3 is built from 15 residues. The CDR3 sequence: CSARGGLAGVNEQFF.

This clonotype is deemed medium-sized by its frequency. This chain links TRBV18 with TRBJ1-5; TCRdb reports TRBD1, a call that lacks DNA to check it against. Per the germline V gene, CDR1 is KGHSH and CDR2 is LQKENI. This CDR3 region has 19 residues. CDR3 residues: CASSSSGTGDTITNQPQHF. The full variable domain, its missing parts supplied by reference TRBV18 and TRBJ1-5, is NAGVMQNPRHLVRRRGQEARLRCSPMKGHSHVYWYRQLPEEGLKFMVYLQKENIIDESGMPKERFSAEFPKEGPSILRIQQVVRGDSAAYFCASSSSGTGDTITNQPQHFGDGTRLSIL.

The genes are TRBV7-2 and TRBJ2-3. Per the germline V gene, CDR1 is SGHTA and CDR2 is FQGNSA. The CDR3 extends over 15 amino acids. CDR3 residues: CASSLGDNRADTQYF.

The chain is built from TRBV7-3 and TRBJ2-1; the TCRdb call, TRBD2, lacks DNA for checking. Germline CDR1 is SGHTA and CDR2 is FQGTGA. The CDR3 has 17 residues. CDR3: CASSLSRAGEGVNEQFF.

The chain recombines TRBV20-1 with TRBJ2-7; the TRBD2 assignment by TCRdb is unverifiable without DNA. The CDR3 loop spans 12 amino acids. Per germline, CDR1 DFQATT and CDR2 SNEGSKA (reference sequence). CDR3 amino acids: CSARATSDEQYF.

The chain links TRBV12-3 or TRBV12-4 to TRBJ1-5. The length of the CDR3 is 14 residues. Here the CDR3 reads CASSLVSSNQPQHF.

This chain uses TRBV29-1 with TRBJ1-1; without DNA, the TCRdb call of TRBD1 cannot be checked. Germline V gene sequence: CDR1 SQVTM, CDR2 ANQGSEA. This CDR3 comprises 16 residues. CDR3 loop: CSTLGGRKGGDTEAFF.

This clonotype is classed as medium-sized by frequency. The chain recombines TRBV6-2 or TRBV6-3 with TRBJ1-5; there is no DNA to check the TCRdb D call of TRBD1. The CDR3 contains 14 residues. Germline CDR1 reads MNHEY; CDR2 reads SVGEGT. CDR3: CASSYSSGPQPQHF.

The chain links TRBV5-8 to TRBJ2-1. The germline CDR1 and CDR2 sequences are SGHTS and YDEGEE. There are 15 residues in the CDR3. This CDR3 reads CASSLLQSSYNEQFF. The whole variable domain, remainder taken from reference TRBV5-8 and TRBJ2-1, is EAGVTQSPTHLIKTRGQQATLRCSPISGHTSVYWYQQALGLGLQFLLWYDEGEERNRGNFPPRFSGRQFPNYSSELNVNALELEDSALYLCASSLLQSSYNEQFFGPGTRLTVL.